Listed here are 10 T cell receptor beta chains from one sample, sequenced in a study of blood T cell repertoires in COVID-19. Sequencing used immunoSEQ multiplex PCR; TCRdb keeps in-frame clones, though not all of them. The sample comprises tens of thousands of clones, roughly 89% of which are singletons, and 4.5% to 5% rests with the top ten. The sample taken for sequencing was peripheral blood. Source of these receptors: a woman aged 50 to 60 with active COVID-19.

The chain carries TRBV18 and TRBJ2-3, with D unclear. The length of the CDR3 is 14 residues. V shed 3 bases and J shed 0 bases, with 7 bases lying between them. The germline CDR1 and CDR2 sequences are KGHSH and LQKENI. CDR3 sequence: CASSPGASTDTQYF. The CDR3 coding sequence is TGTGCCAGCTCACCCGGTGCTAGCACAGATACGCAGTATTTT.

V is TRBV7-9 and J is TRBJ1-1; D is ambiguous. This CDR3 contains 14 residues. Per germline, CDR1 SEHNR and CDR2 FQNEAQ (reference sequence). Trimming cost V 5 bases and J 8 bases, with 18 bases left between them. In nucleotides, the CDR3 is TGTGCCAGCAGCCTGTCGGTCCGACTTTTGGAAGCTTTCTTT. This gives the protein CASSLSVRLLEAFF.

V usage is TRBV19 and J usage is TRBJ2-1; 13 bases are shared with TRBD2. Looked up from germline, CDR1 is LNHDA and CDR2 is SQIVND (reference sequence). V trimming: 6 bases; J trimming: 7 bases; junction bases outside the gene matches: 9. The CDR3 is 16 residues long. The CDR3 coding sequence is TGTGCCAGTAGGTTAACTAGCGGGAGGGCTTGGAATGAGCAGTTCTTC. This gives the protein CASRLTSGRAWNEQFF.

The rearrangement joins TRBV19 to TRBJ2-2; 12 nucleotides match TRBD2. CDR3 size: 15 residues. CDR1 and CDR2 from the germline V gene are LNHDA and SQIVND (reference sequence). Trimming at V came to 5 bases and at J to 7 bases, leaving 5 bases not matched to a gene. The CDR3 spells CASSPGLAGSGELFF. The DNA of the CDR3 is TGTGCCAGTAGTCCGGGACTAGCGGGTAGCGGGGAGCTGTTTTTT.

The chain uses TRBV24-1 and TRBJ2-6; 8 bases are a match to TRBD2. Germline CDR1 and CDR2: KGHDR and SFDVKD. CDR3 length: 22 residues. V shed 3 bases and J 4 bases; nucleotides not matched to a gene: 22. Written as DNA, the CDR3 is TGTGCCACCAGTGATCCACTAGGGGGGTCTTTAGCGGGACTCTCGGGGGCCAACGTCCTGACTTTC. It specifies CATSDPLGGSLAGLSGANVLTF.

The chain links TRBV7-9 to TRBJ1-4, with D possibly matching TRBD1 (6 bases). The V gene lost 5 bases and the J gene lost 5 bases, with 12 bases spanning the gap. CDR3 length: 14 residues. CDR1 is SEHNR and CDR2 is FQNEAQ in the germline V gene (reference sequence). This chain's CDR3 is CASSPDSFNEKLFF. In DNA, the CDR3 is TGTGCCAGCAGCCCGGACAGTTTCAATGAAAAACTGTTTTTT.

This clone has only one observation. This rearrangement joins TRBV3-1 (or the pseudogene TRBV3-2) to TRBJ1-1, with no clear D. Germline V gene sequence: CDR1 LGHDT, CDR2 YNNKEL (reference sequence). The length of the CDR3 is 13 residues. Trimming cost V 2 bases and J 4 bases, with 8 bases left between them. This chain's CDR3 is CASSQLRSTEAFF. For the CDR3, the DNA is TGTGCCAGCAGCCAACTTAGGAGCACTGAAGCTTTCTTT.

The chain is built from TRBV5-5 and TRBJ2-7; tentatively, D is TRBD1 (6 bases). The CDR3 extends over 15 amino acids. Trimming removed 7 bases at V and 3 bases at J, with 20 bases between. Germline V gene sequence: CDR1 SGHKS, CDR2 YYEKEE (reference sequence). The CDR3: CASVTLPDSNYEQYF. Here the CDR3 DNA reads TGTGCCAGCGTCACCTTACCGGACAGCAACTACGAGCAGTACTTC.

The chain uses TRBV3-1 (or the pseudogene TRBV3-2) and TRBJ2-3; possible D gene TRBD2, 6 bases. The V gene lost 5 bases and the J gene lost 6 bases, with 15 bases spanning the gap. Germline V CDR1 and CDR2: LGHDT, YNNKEL (reference sequence). CDR3 length equals 14 residues. CDR3 DNA sequence: TGTGCCAGCAGCACCTCACTAGCTCCGGATACGCAGTATTTT. Translated: CASSTSLAPDTQYF.

This rearrangement joins TRBV9 to TRBJ2-2, with 11 bases aligning to TRBD2. The CDR3 consists of 17 residues. The germline CDR1 and CDR2 sequences are SGDLS and YYNGEE. The V segment lost 0 bases and the J segment 4 bases; nucleotides outside the gene matches: 5. The CDR3: CASSVGRSGRATGELFF. The CDR3 coding sequence is TGTGCCAGCAGCGTAGGTCGTAGCGGGAGGGCCACCGGGGAGCTGTTTTTT.